This TCR beta chain was found in a study of breast tumors, draining lymph nodes, adjacent tissues. The lymph nodes were axillary draining lymph nodes from breast cancer patients. The length of the CDR3 is 13 residues. Germline CDR1 and CDR2: DFQATT and SNEGSKA (reference sequence). TCRdb passed the multiplex PCR reads through MiXCR, listing each CDR3 protein once. The sample includes roughly 100,000 distinct CDR3 sequences, around 30% of them seen just once. Findings and caveats of the study: Tumors had less TCR diversity than lymph nodes, more than nontumor tissue. The lymph node origin of tumor T cells was framed as consistent with a hypothesis, not demonstrated.

This clonotype appeared many times. Its target is unknown. A much larger clone differs from this one at a single base, so this may be a read error. This TCR was recovered from a female donor with breast cancer. Some clones in this sample may be carry-over from other donors' samples. The V call is TRBV20-1, the J call TRBJ1-2, with no clear D. The sequencing sample was made of axillary lymph node tissue. The CDR3: CSASSLTNYAYTF. The DNA for the CDR3 is TGCAGTGCTAGTTCCCTAACTAACTATGCCTACACCTTC.